This is a list of T cell receptor beta chains from one sample in a study of long-term antiretroviral therapy in people with HIV. Sequencing used immunoSEQ multiplex PCR; TCRdb keeps in-frame clones, though not all of them. Of about 22,000 clones listed, over 80% are singletons. Sequenced here: unsorted PBMCs, sampled 1.6 years after starting antiretroviral therapy. These receptors all stem from a man in his forties or fifties with HIV. Both conserved end residues are part of each CDR3. Fields, in order: D gene, J gene, V gene, clone size, CDR3 protein, CDR3 DNA. A D gene is named only where the DNA matches it firmly. Some rows have no size entry. The others give once, few or many, or a class for an expanded clone.

D gene: .
J gene: TRBJ1-4
V gene: TRBV2
clone size: .
CDR3 protein: CASSEMGGDVGKLFF
CDR3 DNA: TGTGCCAGCAGTGAAATGGGCGGAGACGTAGGAAAACTGTTTTTT

D gene: .
J gene: TRBJ2-2
V gene: TRBV9
clone size: .
CDR3 protein: CASSPSKLGGELFF
CDR3 DNA: TGTGCCAGCAGCCCCTCCAAACTTGGCGGGGAGCTGTTTTTT

D gene: TRBD1
J gene: TRBJ1-2
V gene: TRBV6-6
clone size: .
CDR3 protein: CASSQGTGDGYTF
CDR3 DNA: TGTGCCAGCAGTCAAGGGACAGGGGATGGCTACACCTTC

D gene: TRBD2
J gene: TRBJ2-3
V gene: TRBV2
clone size: .
CDR3 protein: CASRRLAGDGYTQYF
CDR3 DNA: TGTGCCAGCAGACGACTAGCGGGGGATGGGTATACGCAGTATTTT

D gene: .
J gene: TRBJ2-7
V gene: TRBV29-1
clone size: .
CDR3 protein: CSVEDSMAGEYEQYF
CDR3 DNA: TGCAGCGTTGAGGATAGTATGGCAGGGGAATACGAGCAGTACTTC

D gene: .
J gene: TRBJ2-7
V gene: TRBV5-4
clone size: .
CDR3 protein: CASSESPSETYEQYF
CDR3 DNA: TGTGCCAGCAGCGAAAGCCCCAGTGAGACCTACGAGCAGTACTTC

D gene: TRBD1
J gene: TRBJ2-7
V gene: TRBV10-3
clone size: once
CDR3 protein: CAIRPGTGVGSYEQYF
CDR3 DNA: TGTGCCATCCGTCCCGGGACAGGGGTGGGATCCTACGAGCAGTACTTC

D gene: .
J gene: TRBJ2-1
V gene: TRBV6-5
clone size: .
CDR3 protein: CASSLTGSSYNEQFF
CDR3 DNA: TGTGCCAGCAGTTTGACGGGGTCCTCCTACAATGAGCAGTTCTTC

D gene: TRBD1
J gene: TRBJ1-2
V gene: TRBV19
clone size: .
CDR3 protein: CASATTGNYGYTF
CDR3 DNA: TGTGCCAGCGCCACGACAGGGAACTATGGCTACACCTTC

D gene: .
J gene: TRBJ2-7
V gene: TRBV7-9
clone size: .
CDR3 protein: CASSLGGGPSSYEQYF
CDR3 DNA: TGTGCCAGCAGCTTAGGAGGGGGGCCTAGCTCCTACGAGCAGTACTTC

D gene: TRBD1
J gene: TRBJ1-1
V gene: TRBV6-6
clone size: .
CDR3 protein: CATLQGATKAFF
CDR3 DNA: TGTGCCACCTTACAGGGGGCTACCAAAGCTTTCTTT

D gene: .
J gene: TRBJ2-2
V gene: TRBV5-6
clone size: .
CDR3 protein: CASSLAGQNTGELFF
CDR3 DNA: TGTGCCAGCAGCTTGGCCGGACAGAACACCGGGGAGCTGTTTTTT

D gene: .
J gene: TRBJ2-7
V gene: TRBV5-1
clone size: .
CDR3 protein: CASSGTSKYEQYF
CDR3 DNA: TGCGCCAGCAGCGGGACCTCGAAGTACGAGCAGTACTTC

D gene: .
J gene: TRBJ1-1
V gene: TRBV19
clone size: once
CDR3 protein: CASSTEAGIAEAFF
CDR3 DNA: TGTGCCAGTAGTACAGAGGCAGGGATTGCTGAAGCTTTCTTT

D gene: TRBD1
J gene: TRBJ2-7
V gene: TRBV4-1
clone size: medium-sized
CDR3 protein: CASSQAAGQGSSYEQYF
CDR3 DNA: TGCGCCAGCAGCCAAGCGGCAGGACAGGGCAGCTCCTACGAGCAGTACTTC

D gene: .
J gene: TRBJ2-7
V gene: TRBV19
clone size: .
CDR3 protein: CASSKKQGYEQYF
CDR3 DNA: TGTGCCAGTAGTAAAAAACAGGGCTACGAGCAGTACTTC

D gene: .
J gene: TRBJ1-1
V gene: TRBV12-5
clone size: .
CDR3 protein: CASSSLNEAFF
CDR3 DNA: TGTGCTAGTTCCTCACTGAATGAAGCTTTCTTT

D gene: .
J gene: TRBJ2-3
V gene: TRBV6-5
clone size: .
CDR3 protein: CASSPLGIDTQYF
CDR3 DNA: TGTGCCAGCAGTCCCCTGGGGATAGATACGCAGTATTTT

D gene: TRBD1
J gene: TRBJ2-7
V gene: TRBV4-1
clone size: medium-sized
CDR3 protein: CASSQEGGFVGTEAYEQYF
CDR3 DNA: TGCGCCAGCAGCCAAGAGGGTGGCTTTGTCGGGACAGAAGCCTACGAGCAGTACTTC

D gene: TRBD1
J gene: TRBJ1-2
V gene: TRBV6-1
clone size: once
CDR3 protein: CASSRDRGFYGYTF
CDR3 DNA: TGTGCCAGCAGCCGGGACAGGGGCTTCTATGGCTACACCTTC

D gene: TRBD2
J gene: TRBJ2-5
V gene: TRBV7-9
clone size: .
CDR3 protein: CASSLLAGAGLETQYF
CDR3 DNA: TGTGCCAGCAGCCTATTAGCGGGAGCGGGTTTGGAGACCCAGTACTTC

D gene: .
J gene: TRBJ1-3
V gene: TRBV7-3
clone size: .
CDR3 protein: CASSPSGSGNTIYF
CDR3 DNA: TGTGCCAGCAGCCCGTCGGGGTCTGGAAACACCATATATTTT

D gene: .
J gene: TRBJ1-5
V gene: TRBV4-1
clone size: .
CDR3 protein: CASSWGGSNQPQHF
CDR3 DNA: TGCGCCAGCAGCTGGGGGGGAAGCAATCAGCCCCAGCATTTT

D gene: .
J gene: TRBJ2-4
V gene: TRBV11-3
clone size: .
CDR3 protein: CASSRSGALAKNIQYF
CDR3 DNA: TGTGCCAGCAGCCGATCCGGCGCCCTAGCCAAAAACATTCAGTACTTC

D gene: .
J gene: TRBJ2-6
V gene: TRBV5-6
clone size: .
CDR3 protein: CASSLPPNVLTF
CDR3 DNA: TGTGCCAGCAGCTTGCCTCCCAACGTCCTGACTTTC

D gene: .
J gene: TRBJ1-1
V gene: TRBV9
clone size: .
CDR3 protein: CASSVAGVTTEAFF
CDR3 DNA: TGTGCCAGCAGCGTAGCAGGGGTCACCACTGAAGCTTTCTTT

D gene: .
J gene: TRBJ2-7
V gene: TRBV4-1
clone size: .
CDR3 protein: CASSQDLAEPYEQYF
CDR3 DNA: TGCGCCAGCAGCCAAGATTTGGCGGAGCCCTACGAGCAGTACTTC

D gene: .
J gene: TRBJ2-3
V gene: TRBV6-4
clone size: .
CDR3 protein: CASSETSSTDTQYF
CDR3 DNA: TGTGCCAGCAGTGAAACATCTAGCACAGATACGCAGTATTTT

D gene: TRBD1
J gene: TRBJ1-2
V gene: TRBV7-2
clone size: once
CDR3 protein: CASSLGTGGAYGYTF
CDR3 DNA: TGTGCCAGCAGCTTAGGCACAGGGGGCGCCTATGGCTACACCTTC

D gene: TRBD2
J gene: TRBJ2-7
V gene: TRBV6-6
clone size: .
CDR3 protein: CASSYLAGVGNYEQYF
CDR3 DNA: TGTGCCAGCAGTTACTTGGCGGGAGTGGGAAACTACGAGCAGTACTTC

D gene: .
J gene: TRBJ2-7
V gene: TRBV5-1
clone size: .
CDR3 protein: CASSLGGSAYEQYF
CDR3 DNA: TGCGCCAGCAGCTTGGGGGGCAGCGCCTACGAGCAGTACTTC

D gene: TRBD2
J gene: TRBJ2-7
V gene: TRBV19
clone size: .
CDR3 protein: CASSIGTSGTNEQYF
CDR3 DNA: TGTGCCAGTAGTATTGGGACTAGCGGGACGAACGAGCAGTACTTC

D gene: .
J gene: TRBJ2-7
V gene: TRBV7-9
clone size: .
CDR3 protein: CASSSVHYYEQYF
CDR3 DNA: TGTGCCAGCAGCTCCGTGCACTACTACGAGCAGTACTTC

D gene: .
J gene: TRBJ2-3
V gene: TRBV5-4
clone size: once
CDR3 protein: CASSPRRGVRTDTQYF
CDR3 DNA: TGTGCCAGCAGTCCGAGAAGAGGAGTCCGCACAGATACGCAGTATTTT

D gene: .
J gene: TRBJ2-2
V gene: TRBV5-1
clone size: .
CDR3 protein: CASSLDGNTGELFF
CDR3 DNA: TGCGCCAGCAGCTTGGACGGGAACACCGGGGAGCTGTTTTTT

D gene: TRBD1
J gene: TRBJ2-2
V gene: TRBV6-5
clone size: once
CDR3 protein: CASYRGRGTGELFF
CDR3 DNA: TGTGCCAGCTACAGGGGGCGAGGCACCGGGGAGCTGTTTTTT

D gene: .
J gene: TRBJ1-3
V gene: TRBV28
clone size: .
CDR3 protein: CASSLLLGMGNTIYF
CDR3 DNA: TGTGCCAGCAGTTTATTGCTTGGGATGGGAAACACCATATATTTT

D gene: TRBD2
J gene: TRBJ2-3
V gene: TRBV9
clone size: .
CDR3 protein: CASSVASGVGGTQYF
CDR3 DNA: TGTGCCAGCAGCGTAGCTAGCGGGGTTGGGGGTACGCAGTATTTT

D gene: TRBD1
J gene: TRBJ1-1
V gene: TRBV9
clone size: .
CDR3 protein: CASSDGGQIEAFF
CDR3 DNA: TGTGCCAGCAGCGATGGGGGACAGATCGAAGCTTTCTTT

D gene: .
J gene: TRBJ1-1
V gene: TRBV5-5
clone size: .
CDR3 protein: CASHLGENTEAFF
CDR3 DNA: TGTGCCAGCCATTTAGGGGAGAACACTGAAGCTTTCTTT

D gene: .
J gene: TRBJ2-7
V gene: TRBV5-1
clone size: few
CDR3 protein: CASSRGQTSSYEQYF
CDR3 DNA: TGCGCCAGCAGCCGTGGACAGACATCCTCCTACGAGCAGTACTTC

D gene: .
J gene: TRBJ2-2
V gene: TRBV13
clone size: .
CDR3 protein: CASSLGHGAQQSGELFF
CDR3 DNA: TGTGCCAGCAGCTTAGGCCACGGGGCGCAGCAATCCGGGGAGCTGTTTTTT

D gene: TRBD1
J gene: TRBJ1-2
V gene: TRBV27
clone size: .
CDR3 protein: CASSLGQGDYGYTF
CDR3 DNA: TGTGCCAGCAGTTTAGGACAGGGGGACTATGGCTACACCTTC

D gene: .
J gene: TRBJ1-1
V gene: TRBV7-9
clone size: .
CDR3 protein: CASSSGQRTEAFF
CDR3 DNA: TGTGCCAGCAGCTCGGGGCAAAGGACTGAAGCTTTCTTT

D gene: .
J gene: TRBJ1-3
V gene: TRBV7-9
clone size: .
CDR3 protein: CASSLGLGNTIYF
CDR3 DNA: TGTGCCAGCAGCTTAGGGCTTGGAAACACCATATATTTT

D gene: .
J gene: TRBJ2-3
V gene: TRBV2
clone size: .
CDR3 protein: CASRAERNTQYF
CDR3 DNA: TGTGCCAGCAGGGCCGAAAGAAATACGCAGTATTTT

D gene: TRBD1
J gene: TRBJ1-1
V gene: TRBV9
clone size: .
CDR3 protein: CASSDGTATEAFF
CDR3 DNA: TGTGCCAGCAGCGATGGGACAGCCACTGAAGCTTTCTTT

D gene: .
J gene: TRBJ1-3
V gene: TRBV30
clone size: .
CDR3 protein: CAWSWGNTIYF
CDR3 DNA: TGTGCCTGGAGTTGGGGGAACACCATATATTTT

D gene: TRBD1
J gene: TRBJ1-4
V gene: TRBV18
clone size: once
CDR3 protein: CASSDRVAEKLFF
CDR3 DNA: TGTGCCAGCTCAGACAGGGTTGCTGAAAAACTGTTTTTT